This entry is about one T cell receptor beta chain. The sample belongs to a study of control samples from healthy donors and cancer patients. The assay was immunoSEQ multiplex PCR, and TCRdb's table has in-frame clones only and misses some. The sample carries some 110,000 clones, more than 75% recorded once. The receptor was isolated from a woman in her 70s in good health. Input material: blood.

In nucleotides, the CDR3 is TGTGCCAGCAGCTTAGTTAGAACCGGGGAGCTGTTTTTT. Translating gives CASSLVRTGELFF. V gene TRBV7-2 combines with J gene TRBJ2-2; D unclear. Per the germline V gene, CDR1 is SGHTA and CDR2 is FQGNSA. The CDR3 totals 13 residues. Between the trimmed V and J ends, which lost 1 base and 5 bases, there was a span of 5 bases. Full variable domain (rest looked up from reference TRBV7-2 and TRBJ2-2): GAGVSQSPSNKVTEKGKDVELRCDPISGHTALYWYRQSLGQGLEFLIYFQGNSAPDKSGLPSDRFSAERTGGSVSTLTIQRTQQEDSAVYLCASSLVRTGELFFGEGSRLTVL.